This T cell receptor beta chain stems from a study of CD8 T cells in ankylosing spondylitis. TCRdb used MiXCR to reprocess the 5' RACE reads, holding one entry per CDR3 protein. The profile shows about 240,000 distinct CDR3 sequences, around 7.8% of them singletons. The table lists this clonotype with a few counts. CDR3 length: 18 amino acids. V lost 1 base to trimming and J lost 0 bases, with 17 bases between them. Germline values: CDR1 SGHRS, CDR2 YFSETQ. The sequencing input was blood, either unsorted or a sorted T cell fraction (not recorded which). This TCR came from a male donor with ankylosing spondylitis or in good health (not recorded which). This chain uses TRBV5-1 with TRBJ1-3; D remains unclear. The CDR3 here is CASSLLGSLYSSGNTIYF. The DNA of the CDR3 is TGCGCCAGCAGCTTGCTGGGCAGCCTCTATAGCTCTGGAAACACCATATATTTT.